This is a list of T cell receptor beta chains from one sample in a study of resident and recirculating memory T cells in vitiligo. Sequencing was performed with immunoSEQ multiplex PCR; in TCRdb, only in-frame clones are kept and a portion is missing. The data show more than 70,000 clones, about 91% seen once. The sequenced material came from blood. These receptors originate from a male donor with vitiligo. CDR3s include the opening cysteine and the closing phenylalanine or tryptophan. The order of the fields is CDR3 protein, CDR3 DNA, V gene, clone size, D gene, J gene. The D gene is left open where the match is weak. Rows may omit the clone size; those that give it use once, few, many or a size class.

CASSQVQREQFF	TGCGCCAGCAGCCAAGTCCAGCGGGAGCAGTTCTTC	TRBV4-1	NA	NA	TRBJ2-1
CASSYSHYNEQFF	TGTGCCAGCAGTTACTCTCACTACAATGAGCAGTTCTTC	TRBV6-5	NA	NA	TRBJ2-1
CASSPTSGNTGELFF	TGTGCCAGCAGCCCCACCTCGGGGAACACCGGGGAGCTGTTTTTT	TRBV13	few	NA	TRBJ2-2
CATSSWGTGILTDTQYF	TGTGCCACCAGCAGCTGGGGGACAGGGATTCTTACAGATACGCAGTATTTT	TRBV15	NA	TRBD1	TRBJ2-3
CATSKRASRPDTQYF	TGTGCCACCAGCAAAAGGGCTAGCCGACCAGATACGCAGTATTTT	TRBV15	NA	NA	TRBJ2-3
CASSLFSGAEGEQFF	TGCGCCAGCAGCCTATTTAGCGGAGCCGAAGGGGAGCAGTTCTTC	TRBV4-3	NA	NA	TRBJ2-1
CASSLGQSQVYEQYF	TGTGCCAGCAGCTTGGGGCAGTCTCAGGTCTACGAGCAGTACTTC	TRBV7-9	NA	NA	TRBJ2-7
CASSEWGLADYYNEQFF	TGTGCCAGCAGTGAATGGGGCCTAGCGGACTACTACAATGAGCAGTTCTTC	TRBV2	few	TRBD2	TRBJ2-1
CASTPGLLPVQFF	TGTGCCAGCACCCCGGGACTCCTCCCTGTGCAGTTCTTC	TRBV5-6	NA	NA	TRBJ2-1
CASSPSTGANYGYTF	TGTGCCAGCTCACCAAGTACAGGGGCTAACTATGGCTACACCTTC	TRBV18	NA	TRBD1	TRBJ1-2
CASSPSGTGFARAETQYF	TGTGCCAGCAGTCCTTCCGGGACAGGGTTTGCTAGGGCGGAGACCCAGTACTTC	TRBV9	NA	TRBD1	TRBJ2-5
CASSLGYQINQPQHF	TGTGCCAGCAGCTTAGGGTACCAGATAAATCAGCCCCAGCATTTT	TRBV7-2	NA	NA	TRBJ1-5
CASTPGVVTDTQYF	TGTGCCAGTACGCCGGGAGTGGTTACAGATACGCAGTATTTT	TRBV19	NA	NA	TRBJ2-3
CASSLGRGGFSGEQYF	TGTGCCAGCAGCTTAGGGAGGGGGGGGTTCTCAGGGGAGCAGTACTTC	TRBV13	NA	NA	TRBJ2-7
CASSLSASYEQYF	TGTGCCAGCAGTCTTAGTGCTTCCTACGAGCAGTACTTC	TRBV27	NA	NA	TRBJ2-7
CSVDARARPTEAFF	TGCAGCGTTGATGCGAGAGCGCGGCCCACTGAAGCTTTCTTT	TRBV29-1	NA	NA	TRBJ1-1
CASSLGGLTGELFF	TGCGCCAGCAGCCTGGGCGGACTCACCGGGGAGCTGTTTTTT	TRBV10-1	NA	NA	TRBJ2-2
CASSSYLLAGGSDTQYF	TGTGCCAGCAGTTCGTACTTGTTAGCGGGAGGATCAGATACGCAGTATTTT	TRBV28	NA	TRBD2	TRBJ2-3